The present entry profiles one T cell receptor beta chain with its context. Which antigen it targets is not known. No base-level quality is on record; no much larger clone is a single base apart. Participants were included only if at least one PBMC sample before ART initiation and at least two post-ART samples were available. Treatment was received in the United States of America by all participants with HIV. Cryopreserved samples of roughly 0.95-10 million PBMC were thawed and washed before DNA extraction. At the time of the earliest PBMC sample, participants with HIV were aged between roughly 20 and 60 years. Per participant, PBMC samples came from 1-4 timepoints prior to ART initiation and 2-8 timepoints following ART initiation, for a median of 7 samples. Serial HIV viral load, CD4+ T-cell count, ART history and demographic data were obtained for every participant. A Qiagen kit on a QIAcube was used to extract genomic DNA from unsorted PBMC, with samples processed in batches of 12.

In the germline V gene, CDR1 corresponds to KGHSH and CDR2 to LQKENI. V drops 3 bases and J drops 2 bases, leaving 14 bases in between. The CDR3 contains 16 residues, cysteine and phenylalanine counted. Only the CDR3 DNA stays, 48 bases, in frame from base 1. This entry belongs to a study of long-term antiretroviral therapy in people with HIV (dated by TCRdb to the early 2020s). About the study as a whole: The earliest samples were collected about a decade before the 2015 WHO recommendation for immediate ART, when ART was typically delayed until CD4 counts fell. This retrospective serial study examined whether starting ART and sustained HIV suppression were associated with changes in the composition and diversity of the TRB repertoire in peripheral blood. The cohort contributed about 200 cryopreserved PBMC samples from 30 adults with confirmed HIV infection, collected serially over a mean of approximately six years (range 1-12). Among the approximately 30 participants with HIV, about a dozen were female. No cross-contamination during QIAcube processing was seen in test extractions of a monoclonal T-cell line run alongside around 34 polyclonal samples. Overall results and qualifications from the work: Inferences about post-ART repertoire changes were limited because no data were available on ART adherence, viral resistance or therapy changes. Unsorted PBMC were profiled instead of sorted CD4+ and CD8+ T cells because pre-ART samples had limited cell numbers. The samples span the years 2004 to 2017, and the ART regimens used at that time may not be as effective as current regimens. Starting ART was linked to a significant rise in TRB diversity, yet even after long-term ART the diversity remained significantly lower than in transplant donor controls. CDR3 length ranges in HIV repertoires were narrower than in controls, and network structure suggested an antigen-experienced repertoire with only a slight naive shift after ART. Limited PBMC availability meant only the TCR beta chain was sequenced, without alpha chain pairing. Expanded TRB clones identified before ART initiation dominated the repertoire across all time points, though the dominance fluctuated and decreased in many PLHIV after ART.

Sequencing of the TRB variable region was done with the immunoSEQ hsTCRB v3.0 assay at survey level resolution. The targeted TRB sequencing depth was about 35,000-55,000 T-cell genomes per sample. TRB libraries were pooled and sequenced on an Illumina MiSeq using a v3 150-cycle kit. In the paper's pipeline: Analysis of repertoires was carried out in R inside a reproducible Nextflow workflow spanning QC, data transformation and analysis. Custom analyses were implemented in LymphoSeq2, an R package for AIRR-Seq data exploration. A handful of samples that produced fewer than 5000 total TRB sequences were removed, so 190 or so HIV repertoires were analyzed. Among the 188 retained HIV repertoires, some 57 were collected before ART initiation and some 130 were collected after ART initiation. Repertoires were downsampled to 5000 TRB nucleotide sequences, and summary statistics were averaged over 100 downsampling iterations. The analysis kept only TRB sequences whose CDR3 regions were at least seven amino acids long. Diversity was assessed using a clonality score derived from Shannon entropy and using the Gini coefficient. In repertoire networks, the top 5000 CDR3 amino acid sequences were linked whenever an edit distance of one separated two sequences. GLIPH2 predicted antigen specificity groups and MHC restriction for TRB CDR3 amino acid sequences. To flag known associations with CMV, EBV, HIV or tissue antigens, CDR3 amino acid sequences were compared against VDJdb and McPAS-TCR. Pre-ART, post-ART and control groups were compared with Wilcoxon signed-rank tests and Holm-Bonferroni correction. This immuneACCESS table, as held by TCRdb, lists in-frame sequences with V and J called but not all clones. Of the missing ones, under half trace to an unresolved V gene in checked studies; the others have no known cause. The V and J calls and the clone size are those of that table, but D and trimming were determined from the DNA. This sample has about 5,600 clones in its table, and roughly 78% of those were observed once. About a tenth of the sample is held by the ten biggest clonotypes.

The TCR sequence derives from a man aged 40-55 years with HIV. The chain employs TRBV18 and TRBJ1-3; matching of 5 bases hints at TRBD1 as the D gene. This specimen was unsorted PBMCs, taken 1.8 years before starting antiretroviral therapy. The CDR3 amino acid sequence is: CASSPLPTGTGNTIYF. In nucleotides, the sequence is TGTGCCAGCTCACCTTTACCCACAGGAACTGGAAACACCATATATTTT.